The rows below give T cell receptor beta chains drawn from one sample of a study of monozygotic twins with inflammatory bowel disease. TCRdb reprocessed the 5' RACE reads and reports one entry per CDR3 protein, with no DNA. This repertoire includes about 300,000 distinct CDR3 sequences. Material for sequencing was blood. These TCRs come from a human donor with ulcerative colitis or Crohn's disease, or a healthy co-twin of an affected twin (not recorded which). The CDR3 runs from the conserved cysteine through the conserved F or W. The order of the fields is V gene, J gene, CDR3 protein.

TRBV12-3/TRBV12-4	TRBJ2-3	CASSLGDRDPDTQYF
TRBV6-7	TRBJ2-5	CASSSTVSYQETQYF
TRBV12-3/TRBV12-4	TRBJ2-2	CASRLATNTGELFF
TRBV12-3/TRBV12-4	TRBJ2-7	CASSHLAGISYEQYF
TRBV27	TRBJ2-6	CASSLLALMSGANVLTF
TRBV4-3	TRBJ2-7	CASSQGLRGTYEQYF
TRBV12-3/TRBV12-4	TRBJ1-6	CASSLRSFNSPLHF
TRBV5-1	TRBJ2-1	CASSLITGRQDNEQFF
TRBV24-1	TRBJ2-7	CATSAGTGVGYEQYF
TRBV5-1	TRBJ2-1	CASSLGTHNEQFF
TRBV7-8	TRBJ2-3	CASTLTSGIVGDTQYF
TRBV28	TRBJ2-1	CASSSSGGRVNEQFF
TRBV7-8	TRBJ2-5	CASRPLSSTETQYF
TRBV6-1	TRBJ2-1	CATLGHSVPSEQFF
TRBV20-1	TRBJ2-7	CSARDLVDITYEQYF
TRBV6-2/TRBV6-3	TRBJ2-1	CASSQTSEGRYNEQFF
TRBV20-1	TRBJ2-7	CSARDQTGGFYEQYF
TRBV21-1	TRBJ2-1	CASSKALLGKSSYNEQFF
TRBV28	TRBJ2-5	CASSSRRGDRAETQYF
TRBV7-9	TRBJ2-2	CASSLQGVITGELFF
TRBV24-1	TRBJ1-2	CATSDQGIYGYTF
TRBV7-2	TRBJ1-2	CASSINPGTGGNYGYTF
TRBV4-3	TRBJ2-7	CASSQELAGGKHEQYF
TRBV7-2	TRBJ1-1	CASSLDSEAFF
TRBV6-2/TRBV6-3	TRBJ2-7	CASSPLLSYEQYF